The T cell receptor (beta chain) described here comes from a study of Ad26.COV2.S vaccination and SARS-CoV-2 variants. The table came from immunoSEQ multiplex PCR; TCRdb's copy has only in-frame clones and leaves some out. The data contain about 680,000 clones, about 90% of them singletons. The CDR3 loop spans 11 amino acids. The V gene lost 1 base and the J gene lost 15 bases, with 10 bases spanning the gap. CDR1 is MNHNS, CDR2 SASEGT, per germline. Treatment in this sample: around 19 received Ad26.COV2.S at low or high dose, single or two shots; five or six received placebo; per-sample allocation not given. Each sample was drawn 63 days after the first injection (of vaccine or placebo).

The chain uses TRBV6-1 and TRBJ1-5; possibly TRBD1 for D (6 bases). Sequenced material: peripheral blood, taken in a trial of Ad26.COV2.S vaccine versus placebo. This receptor was obtained from a person between 18 and 65 years old who received the Ad26.COV2.S COVID-19 vaccine or a placebo. The CDR3 bases are TGTGCCAGCAGTGAAGTTTACAGGGTGCATTTT. This translates into CASSEVYRVHF.